The present entry profiles one TCR beta chain with its context. The antigen is not known. The data stem from a study of CXCR4 blockade with PD-1 therapy in pancreatic cancer. Libraries were prepared by immunoSEQ multiplex PCR; TCRdb keeps only in-frame clonotypes and omits some of them. Of 2,000 to 3,000 clones in the sample, 40% to 50% were seen once. Study-level results: Clone frequency correlated with its number of distinct nucleotide rearrangements.

V lost 3 bases and J 1 base, leaving 16 bases between the germline ends. The CDR3 totals 16 residues. Per the germline V gene, CDR1 is KGHSH and CDR2 is LQKENI. Sequenced sample: tumor tissue. The sequence was obtained from a human donor with pancreatic ductal adenocarcinoma. This chain joins TRBV18 and TRBJ2-7, with D tentatively TRBD1 (6 bases). The CDR3, as DNA: TGTGCCAGCTCACCGCAACAGGGACGGGGTTCCTACGAGCAGTACTTC. This encodes CASSPQQGRGSYEQYF.